This T cell receptor beta chain was observed in a study of T-cell memory formation after mild COVID-19. Study as a whole: TCR clusters were mostly confined to one donor each.

Study results and caveats: Clones from the second wave (peaking day 37) had unconfirmed SARS-CoV-2 specificity. Of the contracting clones, CD4+ ones lay mainly in CM and EM, and CD8+ ones in EMRA.

TCRalpha and TCRbeta libraries used 5'RACE with constant-segment primers and UMIs. Via MiXCR, TCRdb re-called the 5' RACE reads, giving one row per CDR3 protein. Here the sample spans around 440,000 distinct CDR3 sequences, about 18% being singletons. This clonotype was found a few times. Its antigen is not known. This TCR came from an adult woman who had mild COVID-19 (a few samples of this study predate the infection). Cell type and time point are not known. The sequenced sample was PBMCs or a T cell subset sorted from them (not recorded which).

As DNA, the CDR3 is TGCGCCAGCAGCTCACATCTAGCGGGAGGGCCAAGCGAGCAGTACTTC. This codes for CASSSHLAGGPSEQYF. The chain has TRBV5-1 and TRBJ2-7; TRBD2 matches at 12 bases. CDR1 is SGHRS, CDR2 YFSETQ, per germline. The CDR3 consists of 16 residues. With V trimmed by 3 bases and J by 6 bases, 10 bases remained unmatched.